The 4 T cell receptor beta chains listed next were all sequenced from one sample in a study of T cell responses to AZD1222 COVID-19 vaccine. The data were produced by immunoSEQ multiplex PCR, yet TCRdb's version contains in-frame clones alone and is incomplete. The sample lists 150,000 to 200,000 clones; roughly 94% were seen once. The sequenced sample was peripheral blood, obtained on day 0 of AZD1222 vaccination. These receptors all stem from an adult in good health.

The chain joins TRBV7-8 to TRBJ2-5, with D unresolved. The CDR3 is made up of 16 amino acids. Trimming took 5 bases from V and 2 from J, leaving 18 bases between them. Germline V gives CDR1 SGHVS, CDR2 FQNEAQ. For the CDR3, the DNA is TGTGCCAGCAGCGGCAGTAGGCACAGAGGACAAGAGACCCAGTACTTC. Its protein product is CASSGSRHRGQETQYF.

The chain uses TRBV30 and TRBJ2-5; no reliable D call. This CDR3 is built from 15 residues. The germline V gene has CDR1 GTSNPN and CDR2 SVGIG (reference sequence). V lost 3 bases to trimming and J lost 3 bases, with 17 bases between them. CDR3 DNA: TGTGCCTGGAGCGCAGCCGGAGTCTATGAAGAGACCCAGTACTTC. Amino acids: CAWSAAGVYEETQYF.

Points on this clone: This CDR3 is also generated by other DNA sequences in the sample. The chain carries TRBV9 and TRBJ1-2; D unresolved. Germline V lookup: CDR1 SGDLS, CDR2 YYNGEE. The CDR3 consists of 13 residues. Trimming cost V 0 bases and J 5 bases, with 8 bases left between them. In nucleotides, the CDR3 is TGTGCCAGCAGCGTAGTCTCAAATTATGGCTACACCTTC. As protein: CASSVVSNYGYTF.

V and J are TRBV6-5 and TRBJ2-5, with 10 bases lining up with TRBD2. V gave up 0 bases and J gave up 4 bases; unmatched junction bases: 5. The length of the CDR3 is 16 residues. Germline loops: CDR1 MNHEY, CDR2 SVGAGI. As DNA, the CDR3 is TGTGCCAGCAGTTACTCAAGCGGGAGGGCCCTAGAGACCCAGTACTTC. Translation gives CASSYSSGRALETQYF.